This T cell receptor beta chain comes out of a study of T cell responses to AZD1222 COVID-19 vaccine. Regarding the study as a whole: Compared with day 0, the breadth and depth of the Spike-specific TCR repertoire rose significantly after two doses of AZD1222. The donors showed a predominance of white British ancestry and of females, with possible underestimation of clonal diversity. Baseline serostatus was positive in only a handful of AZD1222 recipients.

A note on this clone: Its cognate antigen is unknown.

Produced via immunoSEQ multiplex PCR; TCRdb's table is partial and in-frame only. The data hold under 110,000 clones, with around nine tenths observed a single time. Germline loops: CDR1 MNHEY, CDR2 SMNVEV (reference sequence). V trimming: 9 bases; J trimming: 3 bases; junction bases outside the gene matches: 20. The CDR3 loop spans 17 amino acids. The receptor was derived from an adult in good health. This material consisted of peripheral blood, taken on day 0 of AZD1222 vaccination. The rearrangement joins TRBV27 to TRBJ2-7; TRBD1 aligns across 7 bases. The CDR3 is CARELRTGTDNNYEQYF. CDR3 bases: TGTGCCAGGGAATTGAGAACGGGGACAGACAACAACTACGAGCAGTACTTC.